This T cell receptor beta chain was recorded in a study of shared T cell receptors in the human thymus. The CDR3 is made up of 14 amino acids. The V end was cut by 6 bases, the J end by 2 bases, with 14 bases between. Germline CDR1 MNHEY, CDR2 SMNVEV (reference sequence). TCRdb's copy holds only in-frame clones and misses some; the assay was immunoSEQ multiplex PCR. The sample lists 700,000 to 750,000 clones; 80% to 90% were seen once. This sample also belongs to another study, concerning human thymus T cells.

Sequenced: thymocytes. The receptor's source is a girl in the first two years of life with a congenital heart defect. This sequence joins TRBV27 and TRBJ2-7; D may be TRBD1 (5 bases). The CDR3, as DNA: TGTGCCAGCAGGCGCTTACAGGTGCCCTACGAGCAGTACTTC. Its protein is CASRRLQVPYEQYF.